The 17 T cell receptor beta chains below come from one sample, sequenced in a study of OX40 agonist ivuxolimab in advanced cancers. Profiled with immunoSEQ multiplex PCR; TCRdb holds only in-frame clones, not every one. The profile shows roughly 70,000 clones, roughly nine tenths of them singletons. The sequences come from CD4+ or CD8+ T cells sorted from blood, collected in a trial of the OX40 agonist ivuxolimab. Source of these receptors: an adult with an advanced solid tumor such as melanoma, head and neck, liver or kidney cancer.

The J gene is TRBJ2-1, the V gene TRBV5-8; D not resolved. V was shortened by 1 base and J by 6 bases, with 14 bases between the two germline ends. Germline CDR1 SGHTS, CDR2 YDEGEE. CDR3 size: 15 residues. For the CDR3, the DNA is TGTGCCAGCAGCTTGAGATTTTTAACGGGCAATGAGCAGTTCTTC. This sequence encodes CASSLRFLTGNEQFF. The complete variable domain, with remaining parts taken from reference TRBV5-8 and TRBJ2-1, reads EAGVTQSPTHLIKTRGQQATLRCSPISGHTSVYWYQQALGLGLQFLLWYDEGEERNRGNFPPRFSGRQFPNYSSELNVNALELEDSALYLCASSLRFLTGNEQFFGPGTRLTVL.

The V call is TRBV15, the J call TRBJ1-2, with a weak D call TRBD1 (6 bases). CDR3 length: 13 amino acids. Germline V gene sequence: CDR1 LNHNV, CDR2 YYDKDF (reference sequence). Deletions cut 3 bases from V and 5 bases from J, with 10 bases between. This chain's CDR3 is CATSSPDSYGYTF. Written as DNA, the CDR3 is TGTGCCACCAGCAGTCCGGACAGTTATGGCTACACCTTC.

This chain uses TRBV7-3 with TRBJ2-2, with unresolved D. The CDR3 consists of 14 residues. V lost 1 base and J 6 bases, leaving 9 bases between the germline ends. Per germline, CDR1 SGHTA and CDR2 FQGTGA. Here the CDR3 reads CASSLSLDPGELFF. The CDR3 bases are TGTGCCAGCAGCTTAAGTTTGGATCCCGGGGAGCTGTTTTTT.

The genes are TRBV29-1 and TRBJ2-7; D perhaps matches TRBD1 (6 bases). Between the trimmed V and J ends, which lost 3 bases and 6 bases, there was a span of 15 bases. Germline loops: CDR1 SQVTM, CDR2 ANQGSEA. This CDR3 has 13 amino acids. The CDR3 coding sequence is TGCAGCGTTGATTTACAGGGTTTCGGCGAGCAGTACTTC. Its translation: CSVDLQGFGEQYF.

The rearrangement uses TRBV11-2 and TRBJ2-2, with D unclear. Trimming removed 0 bases from V and 5 bases from J, with 7 bases in between. The CDR3 contains 14 residues. Germline-derived CDR1 and CDR2 are SGHAT and FQNNGV. The DNA of the CDR3 is TGTGCCAGCAGCTTAGAGCCCAGGACCGGGGAGCTGTTTTTT. It specifies CASSLEPRTGELFF.

This chain links TRBV19 with TRBJ2-1, with TRBD2 as a possible D gene (6 bases). The ends were cut back, 5 bases at V and 0 bases at J, with 8 bases in the middle. CDR1 and CDR2 from the germline V gene are LNHDA and SQIVND (reference sequence). This CDR3 is 14 amino acids long. In DNA, the CDR3 is TGTGCCAGTAGTGGGGGGAGCTCCTACAATGAGCAGTTCTTC. Its translation is CASSGGSSYNEQFF.

The chain is built from TRBV6-5 and TRBJ2-1; either TRBD1 or TRBD2 may supply D (5 bases each). V dropped 7 bases and J dropped 1 base, with 11 bases sitting between them. The germline V gene encodes CDR1 MNHEY and CDR2 SVGAGI. This CDR3 contains 14 residues. CDR3 DNA sequence: TGTGCCAGCAAACAGGAGGAATCCTACAATGAGCAGTTCTTC. Residues: CASKQEESYNEQFF.

The chain employs TRBV5-1 and TRBJ1-2; D is uncertain. The CDR3 length is 13 residues. Germline loops: CDR1 SGHRS, CDR2 YFSETQ. The V end was cut by 4 bases, the J end by 6 bases, with 13 bases between. The CDR3 loop reads CASSQAGGNGYTF. CDR3 bases: TGCGCCAGCAGCCAGGCGGGTGGGAATGGCTACACCTTC.

The V and J genes are TRBV5-6 and TRBJ2-2; possibly TRBD1 for D (5 bases). Trimming shortened V by 0 bases and J by 4 bases, and 16 bases separated the two germline ends. CDR1 is SGHDT, CDR2 YYEEEE, per germline. The CDR3 is 17 amino acids. The CDR3, as DNA: TGTGCCAGCAGCTTGGCTCCGCAGGGCTCCTTCACCGGGGAGCTGTTTTTT. This translates into CASSLAPQGSFTGELFF.

The gene calls are TRBV9 and TRBJ2-2; the D is unclear. V lost 0 bases, J lost 1 base, and 10 bases lay in between. CDR3 length equals 16 residues. Germline CDR1 and CDR2: SGDLS and YYNGEE. CDR3 sequence (DNA): TGTGCCAGCAGCGTAGGCGGTCGACTGAACACCGGGGAGCTGTTTTTT. Amino acid sequence: CASSVGGRLNTGELFF.

V usage is TRBV15 and J usage is TRBJ1-4; D remains unclear. Germline CDR1 reads LNHNV; CDR2 reads YYDKDF (reference sequence). V shed 0 bases and J shed 0 bases, with 2 bases lying between them. The CDR3 runs 14 residues. CDR3 amino acids: CATSRDTTNEKLFF. CDR3 coding DNA: TGTGCCACCAGCAGAGACACAACTAATGAAAAACTGTTTTTT. The full variable domain, its missing parts supplied by reference TRBV15 and TRBJ1-4, is DAMVIQNPRYQVTQFGKPVTLSCSQTLNHNVMYWYQQKSSQAPKLLFHYYDKDFNNEADTPDNFQSRRPNTSFCFLDIRSPGLGDTAMYLCATSRDTTNEKLFFGSGTQLSVL.

This rearrangement joins TRBV19 to TRBJ2-3; D is uncertain. CDR1 is LNHDA, CDR2 SQIVND, per germline (reference sequence). The CDR3 has 13 amino acids. Trimming took 1 base from V and 4 from J, leaving 6 bases between them. CDR3 protein: CASSIVAPDTQYF. CDR3 in DNA: TGTGCCAGTAGTATAGTAGCCCCAGATACGCAGTATTTT.

The J gene is TRBJ2-7, the V gene TRBV7-9; maybe TRBD1 (6 bases). Trimming took 0 bases from V and 2 from J, leaving 14 bases between them. Germline CDR1 and CDR2: SEHNR and FQNEAQ (reference sequence). The CDR3 is 16 residues long. The CDR3 region has the DNA TGTGCCAGCAGCTTAGCGAACAGGGCCCCTGCCTACGAGCAGTACTTC. This codes for CASSLANRAPAYEQYF. The whole variable domain, remainder taken from reference TRBV7-9 and TRBJ2-7, is DTGVSQNPRHKITKRGQNVTFRCDPISEHNRLYWYRQTLGQGPEFLTYFQNEAQLEKSRLLSDRFSAERPKGSFSTLEIQRTEQGDSAMYLCASSLANRAPAYEQYFGPGTRLTVT.

The chain recombines TRBV9 with TRBJ2-1; D is uncertain. Between the trimmed V and J ends, which lost 0 bases and 4 bases, there was a span of 14 bases. The CDR3 runs 16 residues. Germline CDR1 and CDR2: SGDLS and YYNGEE. CDR3 DNA sequence: TGTGCCAGCAGCGTAGGTTCAGATCCCCTATACAATGAGCAGTTCTTC. As protein: CASSVGSDPLYNEQFF.

V is TRBV2 and J is TRBJ1-2; TRBD1 matches at 7 bases. In germline, CDR1 is SNHLY, CDR2 FYNNEI. This CDR3 is 15 amino acids long. The V segment lost 1 base and the J segment 2 bases; nucleotides outside the gene matches: 4. The chain's CDR3 is CASSEEQGRNYGYTF. The DNA of the CDR3 is TGTGCCAGCAGTGAAGAACAGGGGAGGAACTATGGCTACACCTTC.

The J gene is TRBJ2-5, the V gene TRBV28, with 8 positions matching TRBD2. Near its end, the DNA agrees better with TRBJ2-7, so the J call may be wrong. CDR1 and CDR2 (germline): MDHEN, SYDVKM. CDR3 length equals 17 residues. The CDR3 DNA reads TGTGCCAGCAGTCCAGGACTTGCGGGAGGTTACTCCTACGAGCAGTACTTC. Translating it yields CASSPGLAGGYSYEQYF.

The chain links TRBV27 to TRBJ2-1; 11 nucleotides align to TRBD2. This CDR3 contains 19 residues. V gave up 5 bases and J gave up 0 bases; unmatched junction bases: 12. CDR1 MNHEY and CDR2 SMNVEV come from the germline V gene (reference sequence). CDR3 DNA sequence: TGTGCCAGCAGTCCTCCTAGCGGGAGGTCCCCGAGCTCCTACAATGAGCAGTTCTTC. Protein product: CASSPPSGRSPSSYNEQFF.